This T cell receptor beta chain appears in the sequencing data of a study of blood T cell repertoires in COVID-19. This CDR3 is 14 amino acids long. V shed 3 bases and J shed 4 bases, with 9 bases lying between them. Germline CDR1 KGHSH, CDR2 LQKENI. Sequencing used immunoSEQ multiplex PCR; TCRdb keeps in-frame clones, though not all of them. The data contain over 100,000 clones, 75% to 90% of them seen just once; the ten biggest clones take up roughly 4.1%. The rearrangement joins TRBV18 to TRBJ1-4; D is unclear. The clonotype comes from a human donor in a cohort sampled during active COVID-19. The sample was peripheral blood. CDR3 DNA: TGTGCCAGCTCACCCGGCCAGGATAATGAAAAACTGTTTTTT. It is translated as CASSPGQDNEKLFF.